These 9 T cell receptor beta chains were sequenced from one sample in a study of cytotoxic CD8 clonotypes in ibrutinib-treated CLL. Clones were sequenced by immunoSEQ multiplex PCR, and TCRdb holds only the in-frame ones, with some missing. Counted here are approximately 45,000 clones, 60% to 75% occurring once; the ten biggest clones make up roughly 14%. The sample here was PBMCs, taken after 12 months of ibrutinib treatment. The receptors derive from a human donor with chronic lymphocytic leukemia.

This chain links TRBV11-2 with TRBJ2-2; 14 bases are shared with TRBD2. CDR1 and CDR2 (germline): SGHAT, FQNNGV. V shed 1 base, J shed 6 bases, and the junction held 4 bases outside the gene matches. The CDR3 loop spans 17 amino acids. In nucleotides, the CDR3 is TGTGCCAGCAGCTTAGGGGGACTAGCGGGAGCCCCCGGGGAGCTGTTTTTT. Translation: CASSLGGLAGAPGELFF.

The chain joins TRBV2 to TRBJ2-3; 8 positions match TRBD2. Trimming removed 3 bases from V and 6 bases from J; junction bases left unmatched: 17. The CDR3 sequence is 18 residues long. Germline assignment: CDR1 SNHLY and CDR2 FYNNEI. CDR3: CASSDGTLRLSGGDTQYF. The CDR3 region has the DNA TGTGCCAGCAGTGATGGGACACTTCGGCTGTCGGGAGGGGATACGCAGTATTTT. The entire variable domain, with the rest obtained from reference TRBV2 and TRBJ2-3, is as follows: EPEVTQTPSHQVTQMGQEVILRCVPISNHLYFYWYRQILGQKVEFLVSFYNNEISEKSEIFDDQFSVERPDGSNFTLKIRSTKLEDSAMYFCASSDGTLRLSGGDTQYFGPGTRLTVL.

This chain connects TRBV6-8 to TRBJ2-5, with D tentatively TRBD1 (7 bases). V dropped 7 bases and J dropped 9 bases, with 27 bases sitting between them. Looked up from germline, CDR1 is MNHGY and CDR2 is SAAAGT. The CDR3 is made up of 16 amino acids. CDR3 region: CASIPRRGQHQVAQYF. In DNA form, the CDR3 reads TGTGCCAGCATTCCCCGGCGGGGACAGCATCAAGTGGCCCAGTACTTC.

A single count supports this clone. Written as DNA, the CDR3 is TGTGCCAGCTCACCAGCTAGCGGGGGGAGCTCCTACAATGAGCAGTTCTTC. As protein: CASSPASGGSSYNEQFF. The rearrangement joins TRBV18 to TRBJ2-1; TRBD2 aligns across 11 bases. This CDR3 is built from 17 residues. The V gene end was trimmed by 2 bases and the J gene end by 0 bases; junction bases not matched to a gene: 3. Germline loops: CDR1 KGHSH, CDR2 LQKENI.

This CDR3 is CASIGGGSGYNEQFF. The CDR3 DNA reads TGTGCCAGTATCGGCGGAGGGAGCGGCTACAATGAGCAGTTCTTC. This chain links TRBV19 with TRBJ2-1; D might be TRBD2 (6 bases). Trimming took off 7 bases at V and 3 bases at J, with 16 bases between the two ends. The CDR3 loop spans 15 amino acids. Germline CDR1 reads LNHDA; CDR2 reads SQIVND (reference sequence).

This clone was seen only a few times. V gene TRBV28 combines with J gene TRBJ1-1; 7 nucleotides agree with TRBD1. Losses at the gene ends were 6 bases for V and 5 bases for J; bases not matched to a gene: 6. CDR1 MDHEN and CDR2 SYDVKM come from the germline V gene. This CDR3 spans 13 amino acids. The CDR3 protein is CASSVQGRTEAFF. The CDR3, as DNA: TGTGCCAGCAGCGTACAGGGGAGAACTGAAGCTTTCTTT. The full variable domain, in which reference TRBV28 and TRBJ1-1 provide the parts outside the CDR3, is DVKVTQSSRYLVKRTGEKVFLECVQDMDHENMFWYRQDPGLGLRLIYFSYDVKMKEKGDIPEGYSVSREKKERFSLILESASTNQTSMYLCASSVQGRTEAFFGQGTRLTVV.

The V gene is TRBV2, the J gene TRBJ2-7; D call uncertain. V lost 4 bases, J lost 6 bases, and 10 bases lay in between. Germline CDR1 reads SNHLY; CDR2 reads FYNNEI. This CDR3 contains 12 residues. CDR3 coding DNA: TGTGCCAGCAGTGTTGGTATTTCCGAGCAGTACTTC. Its translation: CASSVGISEQYF.

The chain is built from TRBV7-3 and TRBJ2-5; D is undetermined. Trimming left V 2 bases short and J 5 bases short, with 3 bases between. Germline loops: CDR1 SGHTA, CDR2 FQGTGA. The CDR3 runs 11 residues. The CDR3 DNA sequence: TGTGCCAGCAGCTTATGGGAGACCCAGTACTTC. Amino acids: CASSLWETQYF.

The chain employs TRBV6-1 and TRBJ1-5; 7 positions match TRBD1. The trim removed 2 bases at V and 2 bases at J, leaving 6 bases unmatched. The CDR3 is made up of 16 amino acids. Germline V lookup: CDR1 MNHNS, CDR2 SASEGT. CDR3 sequence (DNA): TGTGCCAGCAGTGAATTTAGCACAGGGGGCAATCAGCCCCAGCATTTT. Translating it yields CASSEFSTGGNQPQHF.